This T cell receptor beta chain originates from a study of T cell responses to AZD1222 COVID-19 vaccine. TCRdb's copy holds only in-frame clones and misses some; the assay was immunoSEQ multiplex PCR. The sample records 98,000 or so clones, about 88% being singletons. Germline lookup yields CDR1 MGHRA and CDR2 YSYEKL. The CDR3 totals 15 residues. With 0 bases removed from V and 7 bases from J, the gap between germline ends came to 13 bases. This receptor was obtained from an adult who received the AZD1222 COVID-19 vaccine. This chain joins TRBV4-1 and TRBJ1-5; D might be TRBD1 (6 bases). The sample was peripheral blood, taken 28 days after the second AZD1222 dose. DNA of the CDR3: TGCGCCAGCAGCCAAGATGGACAGATTAGCCAGCCCCAGCATTTT. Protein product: CASSQDGQISQPQHF.